This T cell receptor (beta chain) was captured by sequencing in a study of identical twins. Comment on this clonotype: Its antigen is unidentified.

TCRdb used MiXCR to reprocess the 5' RACE reads, holding one entry per CDR3 protein. The sample records around 490,000 distinct CDR3 sequences, approximately 20% being singletons. The V end was cut by 6 bases, the J end by 6 bases, with 15 bases between. The CDR3 runs to 13 residues. CDR1 and CDR2 (germline): SNHLY, FYNNEI. Points from the study as a whole: Recombination models fit unrelated individuals' TCR alpha sharing but underestimated twins'. Sequences that were out-of-frame, alpha and twin-shared displayed an excess of low generation probability.

These data were likewise used in another study, on yellow fever vaccine responses in identical twins.

This TCR came from a woman younger than 30 in good health. The sample consisted of CD4+ T cells sorted from blood. This rearrangement joins TRBV2 to TRBJ2-7; unclear D gene. The DNA of the CDR3 is TGTGCCAGCAGGCCGGTGGGCGTTAGCGAGCAGTACTTC. It yields the protein CASRPVGVSEQYF.